The 7 T cell receptor beta chains reported below all come from one sample, sequenced in a study of regulatory T cells. Amplification used 52 TRBV primers and 13 TRBJ primers. TCRdb's copy holds only in-frame clones and misses some; the assay was immunoSEQ multiplex PCR. The sample contains tens of thousands of clones, roughly 88% of which appear only once. Study observations and caveats: In CD3G-deficient patients, conventional CD4+ T cells were enriched for hydrophobic CDR3 residues at positions 6 and 7.

For these receptors, no antigen is known. Material for sequencing was conventional CD4+ T cells sorted from blood. The receptors here all came from a child under 18 with CD3G deficiency.

J is TRBJ1-2 and V is TRBV6-1; D gene ambiguous. The germline V gene has CDR1 MNHNS and CDR2 SASEGT. Trimming stripped 1 base from V and 7 bases from J, with 13 bases between. The CDR3 is made up of 14 amino acids. The CDR3, as DNA: TGTGCCAGCAGTGAAGTGAGATGGCCGGGTGGCTACACCTTC. This sequence encodes CASSEVRWPGGYTF.

This sequence joins TRBV28 and TRBJ2-1; the D gene could be TRBD1 or TRBD2 (6 bases each). CDR1 is MDHEN, CDR2 SYDVKM, per germline. This CDR3 spans 17 amino acids. V lost 4 bases and J 6 bases, leaving 22 bases between the germline ends. Written as DNA, the CDR3 is TGTGCCAGCAGTTCCCGGAGGAAGGGGGGCGTTTTCAATGAGCAGTTCTTC. Translated, it gives CASSSRRKGGVFNEQFF.

This CDR3 reads CASSLGPGGTNEQFF. CDR3 in DNA: TGTGCCAGCAGCTTAGGGCCGGGAGGGACAAATGAGCAGTTCTTC. The chain combines TRBV7-2 with TRBJ2-1; 8 bases align to TRBD2. Germline V gene sequence: CDR1 SGHTA, CDR2 FQGNSA. The junction had 6 bases not matched to a gene; V was cut back by 1 base and J by 7 bases. This CDR3 comprises 15 residues.

This chain links TRBV18 with TRBJ2-3; D is perhaps TRBD1 (6 bases). Germline lookup yields CDR1 KGHSH and CDR2 LQKENI. The ends were cut back, 1 base at V and 1 base at J, with 9 bases in the middle. CDR3 size: 15 residues. CDR3 coding DNA: TGTGCCAGCTCACCACGGGGGCAGCGCACAGATACGCAGTATTTT. This sequence encodes CASSPRGQRTDTQYF.

Notes on this clone: In the same sample, other DNA sequences code for this CDR3. J is TRBJ2-3 and V is TRBV28, with unresolved D. V gave up 2 bases and J gave up 3 bases, with 12 bases separating them. This CDR3 region has 15 residues. Looked up from germline, CDR1 is MDHEN and CDR2 is SYDVKM. The CDR3 nucleotides read TGTGCCAGCAGTTTACGGCTAGACCGTACAGATACGCAGTATTTT. Encoded protein: CASSLRLDRTDTQYF.

The V call is TRBV6-1, the J call TRBJ1-1; perhaps TRBD1 as D (6 bases). V was clipped by 4 bases and J by 6 bases, with 12 bases between them. Germline V gives CDR1 MNHNS, CDR2 SASEGT. This CDR3 comprises 13 residues. CDR3 in amino acids: CASSGHRVAEAFF. The CDR3 region has the DNA TGTGCCAGCAGTGGCCACAGGGTCGCTGAAGCTTTCTTT.

The chain links TRBV7-9 to TRBJ2-2; 7 bases agree with TRBD2. There are 16 residues in the CDR3. Germline V gene lookup returns CDR1 SEHNR and CDR2 FQNEAQ (reference sequence). V was clipped by 5 bases and J by 3 bases; unmatched bases: 9. CDR3 sequence: CASSPGGGSHTGELFF. CDR3 nucleotides: TGTGCCAGCAGCCCCGGTGGCGGGAGTCACACCGGGGAGCTGTTTTTT.